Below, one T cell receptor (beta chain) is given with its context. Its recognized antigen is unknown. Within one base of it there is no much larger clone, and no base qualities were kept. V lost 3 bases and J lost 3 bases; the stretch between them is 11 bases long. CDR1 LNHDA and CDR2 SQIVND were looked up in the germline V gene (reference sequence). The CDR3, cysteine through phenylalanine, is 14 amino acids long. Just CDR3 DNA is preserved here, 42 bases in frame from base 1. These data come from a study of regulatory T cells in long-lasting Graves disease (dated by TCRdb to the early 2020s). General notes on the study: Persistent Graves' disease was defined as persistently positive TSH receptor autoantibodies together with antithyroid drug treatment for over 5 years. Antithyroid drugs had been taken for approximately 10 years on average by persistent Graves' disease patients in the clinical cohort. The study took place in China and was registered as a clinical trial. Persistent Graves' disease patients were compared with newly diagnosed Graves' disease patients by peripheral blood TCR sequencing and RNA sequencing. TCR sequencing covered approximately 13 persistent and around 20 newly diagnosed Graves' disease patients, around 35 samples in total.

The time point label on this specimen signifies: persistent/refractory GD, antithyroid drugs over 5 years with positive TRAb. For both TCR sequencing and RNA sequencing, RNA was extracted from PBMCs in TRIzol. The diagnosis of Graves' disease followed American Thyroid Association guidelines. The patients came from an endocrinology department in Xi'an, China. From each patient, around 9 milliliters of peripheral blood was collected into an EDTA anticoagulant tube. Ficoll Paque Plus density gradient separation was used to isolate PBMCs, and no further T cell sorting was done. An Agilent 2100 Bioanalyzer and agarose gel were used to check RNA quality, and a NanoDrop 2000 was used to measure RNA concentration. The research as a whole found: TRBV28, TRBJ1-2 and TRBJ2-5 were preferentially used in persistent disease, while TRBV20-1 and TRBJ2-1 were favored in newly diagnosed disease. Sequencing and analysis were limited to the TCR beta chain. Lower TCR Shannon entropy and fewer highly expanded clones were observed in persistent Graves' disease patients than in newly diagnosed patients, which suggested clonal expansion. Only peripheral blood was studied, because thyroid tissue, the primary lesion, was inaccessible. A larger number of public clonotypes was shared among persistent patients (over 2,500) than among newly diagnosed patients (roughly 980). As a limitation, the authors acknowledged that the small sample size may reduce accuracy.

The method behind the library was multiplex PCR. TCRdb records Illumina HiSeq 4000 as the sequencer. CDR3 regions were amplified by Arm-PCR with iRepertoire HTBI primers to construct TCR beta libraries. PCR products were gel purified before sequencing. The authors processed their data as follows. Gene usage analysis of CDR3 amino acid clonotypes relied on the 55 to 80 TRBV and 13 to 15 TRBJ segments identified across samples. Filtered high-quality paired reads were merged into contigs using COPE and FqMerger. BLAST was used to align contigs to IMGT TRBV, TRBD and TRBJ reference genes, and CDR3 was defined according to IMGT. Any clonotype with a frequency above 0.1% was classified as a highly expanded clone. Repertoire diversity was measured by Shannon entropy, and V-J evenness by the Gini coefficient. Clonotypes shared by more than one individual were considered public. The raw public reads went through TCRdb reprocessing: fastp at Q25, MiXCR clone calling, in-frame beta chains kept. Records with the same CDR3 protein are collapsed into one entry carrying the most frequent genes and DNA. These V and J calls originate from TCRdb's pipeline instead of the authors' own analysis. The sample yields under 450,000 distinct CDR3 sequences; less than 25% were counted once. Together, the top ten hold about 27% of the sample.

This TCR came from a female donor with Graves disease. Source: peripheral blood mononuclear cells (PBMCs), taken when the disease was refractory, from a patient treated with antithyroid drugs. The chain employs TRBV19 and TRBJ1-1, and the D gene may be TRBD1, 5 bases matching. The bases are TGTGCCAGTAGTATCTCAATGGGGGACACTGAAGCTTTCTTT. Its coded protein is CASSISMGDTEAFF.